One and the same sample provided the 23 T cell receptor beta chains below, sequenced in a study of cytomegalovirus exposure and HLA in healthy donors. The study ran its PCR with 60 Vbeta and 13 Jbeta primers. Sequenced by immunoSEQ multiplex PCR; TCRdb stores in-frame clones only, minus some. In all, the sample yields 100,000 to 150,000 clones. Sequencing used PBMCs. All receptors derive from a man aged 30-40 years in good health and CMV-seronegative.

The chain has TRBV13 and TRBJ1-2; the D is unclear. V was pared by 5 bases and J by 0 bases, with 7 bases between. The V gene's germline CDR1 is PRHDT and CDR2 FYEKMQ (reference sequence). The CDR3 is made up of 13 amino acids. The CDR3 protein is CASSRSPNYGYTF. The CDR3 DNA reads as TGTGCCAGCAGCCGTAGTCCTAACTATGGCTACACCTTC.

CDR3 sequence: CASSLVLASGYNEQFF. The CDR3 DNA sequence: TGCGCCAGCAGCTTGGTTTTGGCTAGTGGATACAATGAGCAGTTCTTC. V usage is TRBV5-1 and J usage is TRBJ2-1; no clear D. The germline gives CDR1 SGHRS, CDR2 YFSETQ. V lost 0 bases, J lost 4 bases, and 14 bases lay in between. CDR3 length: 16 amino acids.

The chain carries TRBV5-4 and TRBJ2-7; D is possibly TRBD1 (7 bases). Germline lookup yields CDR1 SGHNT and CDR2 YYREEE (reference sequence). The length of the CDR3 is 16 residues. Trimming stripped 3 bases from V and 1 base from J, with 17 bases between. In DNA, the CDR3 is TGTGCCAGCAGCTCAACTAACAGGGGACTTTCCTACGAGCAGTACTTC. Protein product: CASSSTNRGLSYEQYF. The full variable domain, rest sourced from reference TRBV5-4 and TRBJ2-7, is ETGVTQSPTHLIKTRGQQVTLRCSSQSGHNTVSWYQQALGQGPQFIFQYYREEENGRGNFPPRFSGLQFPNYSSELNVNALELDDSALYLCASSSTNRGLSYEQYFGPGTRLTVT.

The chain recombines TRBV18 with TRBJ2-1; 10 bases line up with TRBD2. The V segment lost 6 bases and the J segment 5 bases; nucleotides outside the gene matches: 7. Germline V lookup: CDR1 KGHSH, CDR2 LQKENI. The CDR3 runs 15 residues. DNA for the CDR3: TGTGCCAGCTCCCGAGGACTAGCGGAGCACAATGAGCAGTTCTTC. This encodes CASSRGLAEHNEQFF.

J is TRBJ2-7 and V is TRBV5-4; 12 bases line up with TRBD2. The V gene's germline CDR1 is SGHNT and CDR2 YYREEE (reference sequence). The CDR3 covers 15 residues. Unmatched junction bases numbered 5, after V lost 5 bases and J lost 2 bases. The CDR3 here is CASSTLAGGAYEQYF. CDR3 in DNA: TGTGCCAGCAGTACCCTAGCGGGAGGGGCCTACGAGCAGTACTTC.

The chain carries TRBV7-9 and TRBJ1-5, with 10 bases that match TRBD1. Germline trimming cut 5 bases from V and 7 bases from J; bases unmatched to any gene: 5. This CDR3 region has 14 residues. Germline values: CDR1 SEHNR, CDR2 FQNEAQ (reference sequence). CDR3 nucleotide sequence: TGTGCCAGCAGCCTGACAGGGGGCGGGCAGCCCCAGCATTTT. It yields the protein CASSLTGGGQPQHF.

This rearrangement joins TRBV28 to TRBJ2-5; D remains unclear. The last part of the DNA fits TRBJ2-7 better; the J call may be wrong. Germline assignment: CDR1 MDHEN and CDR2 SYDVKM. The CDR3 has 12 amino acids. The CDR3 sequence: CASSLTGYEQYF. CDR3 DNA: TGTGCCAGCAGTTTAACCGGTTACGAGCAGTACTTC.

CDR3 nucleotide sequence: TGTGCCAGCAGCCAAGTAGTTGCTAGTACCTACGAGCAGTACTTC. This encodes CASSQVVASTYEQYF. The rearrangement joins TRBV4-2 to TRBJ2-7; no clear D gene. Germline V CDR1 and CDR2: LGHNA, YNFKEQ. This CDR3 has 15 amino acids. Trimming shortened V by 1 base and J by 2 bases, and 12 bases separated the two germline ends.

The chain is built from TRBV5-1 and TRBJ1-1; D unresolved. The CDR3 extends over 13 amino acids. From germline, CDR1 is SGHRS and CDR2 YFSETQ. With 4 bases removed from V and 5 bases from J, the gap between germline ends came to 12 bases. DNA for the CDR3: TGCGCCAGCAGCCTATCGGAGGGTACTGAAGCTTTCTTT. Residues: CASSLSEGTEAFF.

J is TRBJ1-1 and V is TRBV28; D is uncertain. This CDR3 contains 12 residues. With 4 bases removed from V and 2 bases from J, the gap between germline ends came to 5 bases. The germline V gene has CDR1 MDHEN and CDR2 SYDVKM. The chain's CDR3 is CASSSTNTEAFF. The CDR3, as DNA: TGTGCCAGCAGTTCCACAAACACTGAAGCTTTCTTT.

The chain is built from TRBV7-3 and TRBJ2-1; D gene ambiguous. The germline gives CDR1 SGHTA, CDR2 FQGTGA. The CDR3 contains 14 residues. Trimming took 7 bases from V and 4 from J, leaving 14 bases between them. Here the CDR3 reads CASNTGGSYNEQFF. The CDR3 bases are TGTGCCAGCAACACCGGCGGTTCTTACAATGAGCAGTTCTTC.

The rearrangement joins TRBV7-3 to TRBJ2-1, with D perhaps TRBD1 (6 bases). Trimming stripped 3 bases from V and 0 bases from J, with 9 bases between. The CDR3 runs 15 residues. Germline lookup yields CDR1 SGHTA and CDR2 FQGTGA. The CDR3 region has the DNA TGTGCCAGCAGCTTTGACAGGAGCTCCTACAATGAGCAGTTCTTC. Its protein is CASSFDRSSYNEQFF.

The chain joins TRBV5-1 to TRBJ2-1; the match to TRBD2 covers 7 bases. The length of the CDR3 is 17 residues. After removal of 1 base from V and 3 bases from J, the junction contained 10 bases not matched to a gene. The germline gives CDR1 SGHRS, CDR2 YFSETQ. The CDR3 reads CASSLTTLAANYNEQFF. DNA for the CDR3: TGCGCCAGCAGCTTGACGACTCTAGCGGCGAACTACAATGAGCAGTTCTTC.

The chain links TRBV28 to TRBJ1-5; maybe TRBD1 (5 bases). Germline V gene data show CDR1 as MDHEN and CDR2 as SYDVKM. CDR3 length: 15 amino acids. Trimming shortened V by 1 base and J by 5 bases, and 12 bases separated the two germline ends. This CDR3 is CASSLFGREHQPQHF. The CDR3 DNA is TGTGCCAGCAGTTTATTTGGCAGGGAACATCAGCCCCAGCATTTT.

The chain combines TRBV2 with TRBJ1-1, with 9 positions matching TRBD1. CDR3 size: 14 residues. V was pared by 8 bases and J by 0 bases, with 4 bases of the junction left unmatched. In germline, CDR1 is SNHLY, CDR2 FYNNEI. CDR3 protein: CASSRTGVNTEAFF. In DNA form, the CDR3 reads TGTGCCAGCTCCCGGACAGGGGTGAACACTGAAGCTTTCTTT. Based on the CDR3 plus reference TRBV2 and TRBJ1-1, the full variable domain is EPEVTQTPSHQVTQMGQEVILRCVPISNHLYFYWYRQILGQKVEFLVSFYNNEISEKSEIFDDQFSVERPDGSNFTLKIRSTKLEDSAMYFCASSRTGVNTEAFFGQGTRLTVV.

V is TRBV6-6 and J is TRBJ2-1, with D perhaps matching TRBD2 (6 bases). The CDR3 has 13 amino acids. Between the trimmed V and J ends, which lost 7 bases and 8 bases, there was a span of 15 bases. Germline values: CDR1 MNHNY, CDR2 SVGAGI (reference sequence). The CDR3 DNA is TGTGCCAGCATCGTACCGGGACTCGATGAGCAGTTCTTC. Its protein product is CASIVPGLDEQFF.

The chain has TRBV5-6 and TRBJ2-2; D unclear. This CDR3 has 13 residues. The ends were cut back, 1 base at V and 3 bases at J, with 4 bases in the middle. The germline V gene has CDR1 SGHDT and CDR2 YYEEEE. CDR3 residues: CASSLYHTGELFF. The CDR3 DNA sequence: TGTGCCAGCAGCTTGTATCACACCGGGGAGCTGTTTTTT.

V is TRBV18 and J is TRBJ1-2, with D perhaps matching TRBD1 (5 bases). Trimming stripped 8 bases from V and 2 bases from J, with 9 bases between. Germline V CDR1 and CDR2: KGHSH, LQKENI. The CDR3 contains 12 residues. In DNA, the CDR3 is TGTGCCAGCCAACAGGAAAACTATGGCTACACCTTC. Translating gives CASQQENYGYTF.

V is TRBV6-1 and J is TRBJ1-3, with no clear D. The CDR3 has 15 residues. Germline V gene sequence: CDR1 MNHNS, CDR2 SASEGT. V dropped 6 bases and J dropped 3 bases, with 15 bases sitting between them. The DNA of the CDR3 is TGTGCCAGCAGAGGTGGACGGGCGGGTGGAAACACCATATATTTT. Translating gives CASRGGRAGGNTIYF.

The chain links TRBV5-5 to TRBJ1-6; perhaps TRBD1 as D (6 bases). This CDR3 contains 15 residues. Germline V gives CDR1 SGHKS, CDR2 YYEKEE (reference sequence). V was cut by 3 bases and J by 5 bases, with 12 bases left in between. The CDR3: CASSSTGVNNSPLHF. CDR3 bases: TGTGCCAGCAGCTCGACAGGAGTAAATAATTCACCCCTCCACTTT.

The chain links TRBV7-3 to TRBJ2-3, with 7 bases matching TRBD1. Looked up from germline, CDR1 is SGHTA and CDR2 is FQGTGA. J lost 2 bases, V lost 2 bases, and 4 bases had no gene match. The CDR3 loop spans 15 amino acids. CDR3: CASSLVGTDTDTQYF. In DNA, the CDR3 is TGTGCCAGCAGCTTAGTGGGGACAGACACAGATACGCAGTATTTT. Variable domain in full (rest from reference TRBV7-3 and TRBJ2-3): GAGVSQTPSNKVTEKGKYVELRCDPISGHTALYWYRQSLGQGPEFLIYFQGTGAADDSGLPNDRFFAVRPEGSVSTLKIQRTERGDSAVYLCASSLVGTDTDTQYFGPGTRLTVL.

The chain links TRBV5-8 to TRBJ2-3; TRBD1 aligns across 9 bases. Germline V gives CDR1 SGHTS, CDR2 YDEGEE. This CDR3 is built from 15 residues. V gave up 0 bases and J gave up 2 bases; unmatched junction bases: 1. The DNA for the CDR3 is TGTGCCAGCAGCTTGGGGACAGGGGTCACAGATACGCAGTATTTT. It encodes CASSLGTGVTDTQYF. Based on the CDR3 plus reference TRBV5-8 and TRBJ2-3, the full variable domain is EAGVTQSPTHLIKTRGQQATLRCSPISGHTSVYWYQQALGLGLQFLLWYDEGEERNRGNFPPRFSGRQFPNYSSELNVNALELEDSALYLCASSLGTGVTDTQYFGPGTRLTVL.

The chain couples TRBV5-4 to TRBJ2-1, with 9 positions matching TRBD2. The junction had 11 bases not matched to a gene; V was cut back by 8 bases and J by 2 bases. The CDR3 sequence is 16 residues long. Germline CDR1 reads SGHNT; CDR2 reads YYREEE (reference sequence). The CDR3 DNA sequence: TGTGCCAGTCACAATCCGGGACTAGCTCCCTACAATGAGCAGTTCTTC. Protein: CASHNPGLAPYNEQFF.